This T cell receptor (beta chain) was captured by sequencing in a study of shared clonotypes between healthy human individuals. CDR3 length equals 13 residues. J gave up 3 bases and V 4 bases, and 2 bases lay outside the gene matches. Germline CDR1 ENHRY, CDR2 SYGVKD. Only in-frame clones appear in the TCRdb table, and some are missing; sequencing was by immunoSEQ multiplex PCR. Among about half a million clones listed, about 85% were seen once. The sequence came from a woman between 35 and 50 years old in good health. Some clones in this sample may be carry-over from other donors' samples. Source material: PBMCs. J is TRBJ1-1 and V is TRBV10-3, with 7 nucleotides matching TRBD1. CDR3 nucleotides: TGTGCCATCAGTGCACAGGGGTACACTGAAGCTTTCTTT. Protein: CAISAQGYTEAFF.